The 15 T cell receptor beta chains below all came from one sample that was sequenced in a study of cytomegalovirus exposure and HLA in healthy donors. The assay was immunoSEQ multiplex PCR, and TCRdb's table has in-frame clones only and misses some. The table includes roughly 190,000 clones, 86% detected once. The sequenced material came from PBMCs. Receptors were obtained from a woman aged 18 to 35 in good health and CMV-seronegative.

The genes are TRBV4-1 and TRBJ2-5; perhaps TRBD1 as D (6 bases). The V and J ends lost 2 bases and 2 bases respectively, with 9 bases between them. Per the germline V gene, CDR1 is MGHRA and CDR2 is YSYEKL. This CDR3 spans 14 amino acids. As DNA, the CDR3 is TGCGCCAGCAGCCAACGACAGGCTCAAGAGACCCAGTACTTC. It translates to CASSQRQAQETQYF.

The V call is TRBV9, the J call TRBJ1-2, with D hard to call. Germline assignment: CDR1 SGDLS and CDR2 YYNGEE. Trimming stripped 0 bases from V and 8 bases from J, with 14 bases between. The CDR3 consists of 14 residues. The CDR3 nucleotides read TGTGCCAGCAGCGTAGGGGGAAAGAGGGTAGGCTACACCTTC. Translated: CASSVGGKRVGYTF.

The chain recombines TRBV25-1 with TRBJ2-2, with D unclear. Germline assignment: CDR1 MGHDK and CDR2 SYGVNS. The CDR3 contains 16 residues. The ends were cut back, 1 base at V and 0 bases at J, with 9 bases in the middle. The CDR3 spells CASSESAHTNTGELFF. The CDR3 DNA is TGTGCCAGCAGTGAATCCGCCCACACGAACACCGGGGAGCTGTTTTTT.

The chain employs TRBV5-1 and TRBJ1-1, with TRBD1 identical over 8 bases. CDR1 and CDR2 from the germline V gene are SGHRS and YFSETQ. The CDR3 sequence is 14 residues long. V shed 7 bases and J 0 bases; nucleotides not matched to a gene: 5. The CDR3 region has the DNA TGCGCCAGCCGGACAGGGATCATGAACACTGAAGCTTTCTTT. Residues: CASRTGIMNTEAFF.

This chain links TRBV10-3 with TRBJ1-2, with a tentative D call TRBD1 (6 bases). V shed 10 bases and J shed 9 bases, with 21 bases lying between them. The CDR3 is made up of 13 amino acids. Looked up from germline, CDR1 is ENHRY and CDR2 is SYGVKD. In nucleotides, the CDR3 is TGTGCCACCTCACGCGGGGGGCAGGGGAGCTACACCTTC. Amino acids: CATSRGGQGSYTF.

V is TRBV5-1 and J is TRBJ1-1, with D hard to call. This CDR3 contains 16 residues. Germline values: CDR1 SGHRS, CDR2 YFSETQ. V gave up 0 bases and J gave up 0 bases, with 12 bases separating them. CDR3 amino acids: CASSLDPIPMNTEAFF. The CDR3 DNA is TGCGCCAGCAGCTTGGACCCTATTCCGATGAACACTGAAGCTTTCTTT. Full variable domain (rest looked up from reference TRBV5-1 and TRBJ1-1): KAGVTQTPRYLIKTRGQQVTLSCSPISGHRSVSWYQQTPGQGLQFLFEYFSETQRNKGNFPGRFSGRQFSNSRSEMNVSTLELGDSALYLCASSLDPIPMNTEAFFGQGTRLTVV.

This clone was picked up a small number of times. This chain links TRBV6-6 with TRBJ2-2; D gene uncertain. CDR1 is MNHNY and CDR2 is SVGAGI in the germline V gene (reference sequence). This CDR3 has 14 amino acids. Between the trimmed V and J ends, which lost 0 bases and 4 bases, there was a span of 6 bases. The DNA for the CDR3 is TGTGCCAGCAGTTACTCCGCAGTCACCGGGGAGCTGTTTTTT. This encodes CASSYSAVTGELFF.

This clone was counted between two and nine times. The chain is built from TRBV5-1 and TRBJ1-1, with D tentatively TRBD1 (5 bases). The V and J ends lost 0 bases and 8 bases respectively, with 14 bases between them. CDR1 and CDR2 from the germline V gene are SGHRS and YFSETQ. The CDR3 consists of 14 residues. This chain's CDR3 is CASSLVQGGREAFF. The DNA of the CDR3 is TGCGCCAGCAGCTTGGTGCAGGGCGGGAGAGAAGCTTTCTTT.

The chain employs TRBV9 and TRBJ1-1; 12 nucleotides line up with TRBD1. The germline V gene encodes CDR1 SGDLS and CDR2 YYNGEE. V shed 1 base, J shed 5 bases, and the junction held 3 bases outside the gene matches. This CDR3 is 15 amino acids long. The CDR3 nucleotides read TGTGCCAGCAGCGTAAAGGGACAGGGGGCGACTGAAGCTTTCTTT. The encoded protein is CASSVKGQGATEAFF.

The chain carries TRBV15 and TRBJ2-7, with TRBD1 matching over 9 bases. Germline values: CDR1 LNHNV, CDR2 YYDKDF (reference sequence). Unmatched junction bases numbered 6, after V lost 0 bases and J lost 6 bases. The CDR3 has 15 residues. CDR3 residues: CATSREGQGPFEQYF. The DNA for the CDR3 is TGTGCCACCAGCAGAGAGGGACAGGGTCCGTTCGAGCAGTACTTC.

The rearrangement links TRBV7-3 to TRBJ1-2; 10 positions match TRBD1. From germline, CDR1 is SGHTA and CDR2 FQGTGA. J gave up 6 bases and V 5 bases, and 6 bases lay outside the gene matches. The CDR3 is made up of 14 amino acids. CDR3 protein: CASSQGTGDHGYTF. CDR3 bases: TGTGCCAGCAGCCAAGGGACAGGGGATCATGGCTACACCTTC. The full variable domain, its missing parts supplied by reference TRBV7-3 and TRBJ1-2, is GAGVSQTPSNKVTEKGKYVELRCDPISGHTALYWYRQSLGQGPEFLIYFQGTGAADDSGLPNDRFFAVRPEGSVSTLKIQRTERGDSAVYLCASSQGTGDHGYTFGSGTRLTVV.

The genes are TRBV7-8 and TRBJ2-2, with 12 bases that match TRBD1. CDR1 and CDR2 from the germline V gene are SGHVS and FQNEAQ. The CDR3 runs 15 residues. Trimming at V came to 5 bases and at J to 7 bases, leaving 5 bases not matched to a gene. In nucleotides, the CDR3 is TGTGCCAGCAGCAGGGACAGGGGGCTCGGCGGGGAGCTGTTTTTT. This gives the protein CASSRDRGLGGELFF.

This clone was recorded a few times. The chain combines TRBV28 with TRBJ2-1; 10 bases match TRBD2. This CDR3 has 16 residues. With 5 bases clipped from V and 6 bases from J, the junction kept 10 bases outside the gene matches. Germline loops: CDR1 MDHEN, CDR2 SYDVKM. The CDR3 nucleotides are TGTGCCAGCAGTCTCCCGGGACTAGCGTTGAGCAATGAGCAGTTCTTC. It codes for CASSLPGLALSNEQFF.

This clone was recorded only once. The chain couples TRBV5-1 to TRBJ1-1; 7 positions agree with TRBD1. The CDR3 covers 17 residues. CDR1 and CDR2 (germline): SGHRS, YFSETQ. Unmatched junction bases numbered 12, after V lost 1 base and J lost 3 bases. The CDR3 spells CASSLRGGHSQDTEAFF. The CDR3 nucleotides read TGCGCCAGCAGCTTGAGAGGGGGCCACTCCCAGGACACTGAAGCTTTCTTT.

The CDR3 here is CASSDPHSGELTDTQYF. DNA of the CDR3: TGTGCCAGCAGTGATCCCCATAGCGGGGAGCTCACAGATACGCAGTATTTT. This chain uses TRBV6-1 with TRBJ2-3; 8 bases match TRBD2. In germline, CDR1 is MNHNS, CDR2 SASEGT. The CDR3 runs to 17 residues. Trimming cost V 3 bases and J 2 bases; bases outside gene matches: 10.